The T cell receptor beta chain described here comes from a study of blood T cell repertoires in COVID-19. Here immunoSEQ multiplex PCR was the method, and the copy in TCRdb shows in-frame clones only, minus some. This sample has 35,000 to 45,000 clones, with more than 65% found just once. The sample was peripheral blood. The TCR was taken from a man aged 65 to 85 with acute or convalescent COVID-19.

The CDR3: CASSWDRDEQFF. DNA for the CDR3: TGTGCCAGCTCATGGGACAGGGATGAGCAGTTCTTC. V is TRBV18 and J is TRBJ2-1, with TRBD1 matching over 9 bases. V trimming: 5 bases; J trimming: 8 bases; junction bases outside the gene matches: 1. This CDR3 comprises 12 residues. CDR1 and CDR2 (germline): KGHSH, LQKENI.